Below, 3 T cell receptor beta chains from the same sample are listed, as sequenced in a study of cytomegalovirus exposure and HLA in healthy donors. PCR used 60 Vbeta primers and 13 Jbeta primers. Assay: immunoSEQ multiplex PCR; the TCRdb copy retains only in-frame clones and omits some. The profile shows about 210,000 clones, 75% to 90% of them singletons. Specimen: PBMCs. These receptors all stem from a boy aged 2 to 10 in good health and CMV-seronegative.

V usage is TRBV7-2 and J usage is TRBJ1-1, with 8 bases aligning to TRBD1. CDR3 length: 11 amino acids. Germline lookup yields CDR1 SGHTA and CDR2 FQGNSA. The V gene end was trimmed by 6 bases and the J gene end by 10 bases; junction bases not matched to a gene: 4. The chain's CDR3 is CASRQGAAAFF. CDR3 nucleotides: TGTGCCAGCAGGCAGGGGGCGGCAGCTTTCTTT.

The V call is TRBV27, the J call TRBJ1-2, with D possibly TRBD1 on 5 matching bases. V shed 2 bases and J shed 5 bases, with 6 bases lying between them. The V gene's germline CDR1 is MNHEY and CDR2 SMNVEV (reference sequence). This CDR3 is 12 amino acids long. In DNA, the CDR3 is TGTGCCAGCAGTTTAGCAGGGTATGGCTACACCTTC. As protein: CASSLAGYGYTF.

This chain links TRBV28 with TRBJ2-2; D is uncertain. The V and J ends lost 2 bases and 1 base respectively, with 14 bases between them. The CDR3 sequence is 17 residues long. Germline V CDR1 and CDR2: MDHEN, SYDVKM. The CDR3 sequence: CASSLNWASLNTGELFF. Written as DNA, the CDR3 is TGTGCCAGCAGTTTAAACTGGGCCAGCCTGAACACCGGGGAGCTGTTTTTT. Drawing the rest from reference TRBV28 and TRBJ2-2, the complete variable domain is DVKVTQSSRYLVKRTGEKVFLECVQDMDHENMFWYRQDPGLGLRLIYFSYDVKMKEKGDIPEGYSVSREKKERFSLILESASTNQTSMYLCASSLNWASLNTGELFFGEGSRLTVL.